The 28 T cell receptor beta chains below were found in one sample sequenced in a study of CXCR3-negative and CXCR3-positive naive CD8 T cells. Each TRB cDNA library was prepared by 5' RACE (with UMI labels). TCRdb reprocessed the 5' RACE reads and keeps a single row for each CDR3 protein, giving no DNA. The table lists 20,000 to 30,000 distinct CDR3 sequences, with about 2.6% in the top ten. Sequenced material: naive CXCR3- CD8+ T cells from blood. Subset in this sample: CD45RO-CCR7+CD27+CD95- naive CD8+ T cells lacking CXCR3 (TNR3-). Every receptor here comes from a human donor in good health. Some clones in this sample may be carry-over from other donors' samples.

This clonotype shows up as medium-sized (0.01 to 0.1%) by frequency. The V call is TRBV7-3, the J call TRBJ1-1. Germline-derived CDR1 and CDR2 are SGHTA and FQGTGA. The CDR3 has 13 residues. This CDR3 is CASSLWGNTEAFF.

The chain recombines TRBV28 with TRBJ2-2; TCRdb outputs TRBD1, but without DNA this stays unchecked. The CDR3 is 13 amino acids. Germline V gene lookup returns CDR1 MDHEN and CDR2 SYDVKM. CDR3 sequence reads: CASSPTVNGELFF.

The chain employs TRBV6-6 and TRBJ1-2. The CDR3 length is 14 residues. Germline assignment: CDR1 MNHNY and CDR2 SVGAGI (reference sequence). The CDR3 sequence is CASSFETGNYGYTF.

V gene TRBV7-6 combines with J gene TRBJ2-1; without DNA, the TCRdb call of TRBD1 cannot be checked. The CDR3 runs 16 residues. Germline V gives CDR1 SGHVS, CDR2 FNYEAQ. The CDR3 region is CASSEPPGQGLYEQFF. Based on the CDR3 plus reference TRBV7-6 and TRBJ2-1, the full variable domain is GAGVSQSPRYKVTKRGQDVALRCDPISGHVSLYWYRQALGQGPEFLTYFNYEAQQDKSGLPNDRFSAERPEGSISTLTIQRTEQRDSAMYRCASSEPPGQGLYEQFFGPGTRLTVL.

J is TRBJ2-7 and V is TRBV5-1; TCRdb designates TRBD1, a call that cannot be tested without DNA. CDR3 length equals 14 residues. Germline V gene sequence: CDR1 SGHRS, CDR2 YFSETQ. The CDR3 reads CASSSWDTSYEQYF.

The gene calls are TRBV29-1 and TRBJ1-3. Per the germline V gene, CDR1 is SQVTM and CDR2 is ANQGSEA. The CDR3 has 13 amino acids. The CDR3 loop is CSVEEGNRNTIYF.

This clonotype is deemed medium-sized (0.01 to 0.1%) by its frequency. The chain links TRBV6-6 to TRBJ1-1. The CDR3 is 13 residues long. Germline CDR1 is MNHNY and CDR2 is SVGAGI (reference sequence). The CDR3 spells CASSWQPNTEAFF.

The chain recombines TRBV14 with TRBJ2-3. The CDR3 covers 14 residues. Germline V gives CDR1 SGHDN, CDR2 FVKESK. The CDR3 sequence: CASSHQWVTDTQYF.

The chain joins TRBV29-1 to TRBJ1-1. The CDR3 has 12 residues. The V gene's germline CDR1 is SQVTM and CDR2 ANQGSEA. This CDR3 reads CSVEDGLTEAFF. Looking up the rest from reference TRBV29-1 and TRBJ1-1 gives the full variable domain: SAVISQKPSRDICQRGTSLTIQCQVDSQVTMMFWYRQQPGQSLTLIATANQGSEATYESGFVIDKFPISRPNLTFSTLTVSNMSPEDSSIYLCSVEDGLTEAFFGQGTRLTVV.

This sequence joins TRBV12-3 or TRBV12-4 and TRBJ2-7; TCRdb names TRBD1, which stays unverified in the absence of DNA. The length of the CDR3 is 14 residues. The CDR3 sequence: CASSRKTGANEQYF.

The chain has TRBV2 and TRBJ2-1; TCRdb gives TRBD1 as the D gene, but with no DNA this cannot be confirmed. CDR1 SNHLY and CDR2 FYNNEI come from the germline V gene. The CDR3 length is 15 residues. The CDR3 sequence is CASSEAGQTYNEQFF. The entire variable domain, with the rest obtained from reference TRBV2 and TRBJ2-1, is as follows: EPEVTQTPSHQVTQMGQEVILRCVPISNHLYFYWYRQILGQKVEFLVSFYNNEISEKSEIFDDQFSVERPDGSNFTLKIRSTKLEDSAMYFCASSEAGQTYNEQFFGPGTRLTVL.

According to its frequency, this clonotype is medium-sized. V usage is TRBV20-1 and J usage is TRBJ1-1; the TCRdb D gene call, TRBD1, has no DNA to confirm it. CDR1 is DFQATT and CDR2 is SNEGSKA in the germline V gene (reference sequence). The CDR3 loop spans 14 amino acids. CDR3 in amino acids: CSAFPTDSNTEAFF.

This rearrangement joins TRBV12-3 or TRBV12-4 to TRBJ2-3. CDR3 length equals 13 residues. The CDR3 is CASSFGFTDTQYF.

By frequency, this clonotype is medium-sized (0.01 to 0.1%). This sequence joins TRBV4-1 and TRBJ2-1; TCRdb's D gene call, TRBD1, goes unchecked for lack of DNA. Germline loops: CDR1 MGHRA, CDR2 YSYEKL. CDR3 length: 16 amino acids. CDR3 region: CASSQEPGQGENEQFF.

The rearrangement uses TRBV28 and TRBJ2-7; the TCRdb call, TRBD1, lacks DNA for checking. This CDR3 is 15 amino acids long. Looked up from germline, CDR1 is MDHEN and CDR2 is SYDVKM. This chain's CDR3 is CASSSRDRVTYEQYF.

V usage is TRBV9 and J usage is TRBJ2-3; TCRdb indicates TRBD1, and absent DNA this call remains unverified. Germline loops: CDR1 SGDLS, CDR2 YYNGEE. The CDR3 is made up of 14 amino acids. CDR3 amino acids: CASSGDKDTDTQYF. Complete variable domain (other parts from reference TRBV9 and TRBJ2-3): DSGVTQTPKHLITATGQRVTLRCSPRSGDLSVYWYQQSLDQGLQFLIQYYNGEERAKGNILERFSAQQFPDLHSELNLSSLELGDSALYFCASSGDKDTDTQYFGPGTRLTVL.

V usage is TRBV28 and J usage is TRBJ2-5; TCRdb's D gene call, TRBD1, goes unchecked for lack of DNA. The CDR3 is 18 residues long. Germline CDR1 reads MDHEN; CDR2 reads SYDVKM. The CDR3 spells CASRRLDRSRSGQETQYF.

In terms of frequency, this clonotype is medium-sized. The chain uses TRBV5-5 and TRBJ2-7; TCRdb outputs TRBD1, but without DNA this stays unchecked. Germline assignment: CDR1 SGHKS and CDR2 YYEKEE (reference sequence). The CDR3 loop spans 13 amino acids. CDR3 sequence: CASSSAGTYEQYF.

The rearrangement uses TRBV6-5 and TRBJ2-2. Looked up from germline, CDR1 is MNHEY and CDR2 is SVGAGI. This CDR3 has 13 amino acids. The CDR3 spells CASSSLNELELFF.

This rearrangement joins TRBV7-9 to TRBJ1-1; TCRdb picks TRBD1, but there is no DNA to check that call. CDR3 length: 13 amino acids. Germline CDR1 SEHNR, CDR2 FQNEAQ (reference sequence). The CDR3 sequence: CAILPGVGTEAFF.

V and J are TRBV28 and TRBJ1-6; TCRdb gives TRBD1 as the D gene, but with no DNA this cannot be confirmed. The CDR3 spans 16 residues. Germline V lookup: CDR1 MDHEN, CDR2 SYDVKM. The CDR3 protein is CASSPPHRGFGSPLHF.

V and J are TRBV29-1 and TRBJ2-7; TCRdb indicates TRBD1, and absent DNA this call remains unverified. Germline loops: CDR1 SQVTM, CDR2 ANQGSEA. The CDR3 is made up of 13 amino acids. The CDR3 loop is CSAFKQGSDEQYF.

The gene calls are TRBV27 and TRBJ2-7. The CDR3 totals 15 residues. Germline V lookup: CDR1 MNHEY, CDR2 SMNVEV (reference sequence). CDR3 loop: CASSLGLGSSYEQYF.

This chain joins TRBV6-2 or TRBV6-3 and TRBJ2-2; TCRdb lists TRBD1, though no DNA is available to test this call. Germline V gene lookup returns CDR1 MNHEY and CDR2 SVGEGT. The CDR3 loop spans 14 amino acids. This CDR3 reads CASLMGAHTGELFF.

This CDR3 reads CASSQNLRGVENIQYF. The rearrangement links TRBV4-3 to TRBJ2-4; there is no DNA to check the TCRdb D call of TRBD1. This CDR3 has 16 amino acids. Germline CDR1 LGHNA, CDR2 YSLEER.

V is TRBV11-2 and J is TRBJ2-5. There are 14 residues in the CDR3. The germline V gene encodes CDR1 SGHAT and CDR2 FQNNGV. The CDR3: CASSLDQNQETQYF.

The chain uses TRBV6-6 and TRBJ2-7. This CDR3 region has 13 residues. Per germline, CDR1 MNHNY and CDR2 SVGAGI (reference sequence). CDR3: CASSYSGYHEQYF.

The chain is built from TRBV29-1 and TRBJ1-1. CDR1 and CDR2 (germline): SQVTM, ANQGSEA. This CDR3 comprises 12 residues. The chain's CDR3 is CSADGGNTEAFF.